Below, 13 T cell receptor beta chains from the same sample are listed, as sequenced in a study of a mutant IDH1 vaccine in newly diagnosed glioma. Time point defined: baseline, week 1 (first vaccination visit). Treatment of the sample: pre-vaccination baseline after standard-of-care therapy. TCRdb's table, derived via immunoSEQ multiplex PCR, lists solely in-frame clones and lacks some. Of 45,000 to 60,000 clones in the sample, 60% to 85% are singletons; the top ten hold over 1.5%. The material was PBMCs, obtained from a glioma patient treated with radiotherapy, temozolomide or both. The receptors derive from a woman aged 40 to 50 with glioma.

The genes are TRBV6-1 and TRBJ1-4; no clear D gene. Per germline, CDR1 MNHNS and CDR2 SASEGT. There are 14 residues in the CDR3. Trimming took 7 bases from V and 5 from J, leaving 14 bases between them. The CDR3 DNA sequence: TGTGCCAGCAACAGAGACGGCCGGAATGAAAAACTGTTTTTT. This encodes CASNRDGRNEKLFF.

This rearrangement joins TRBV10-1 to TRBJ1-2; perhaps TRBD1 as D (5 bases). The CDR3 has 13 residues. The V and J ends lost 0 bases and 7 bases respectively, with 9 bases between them. From germline, CDR1 is WNHNN and CDR2 SYGVQD (reference sequence). CDR3 protein: CASSESRGRGYTF. In nucleotides, the CDR3 is TGCGCCAGCAGTGAGTCAAGGGGTCGTGGCTACACCTTC.

The V call is TRBV6-5, the J call TRBJ2-3, with D tentatively TRBD1 (5 bases). The germline V and J ends were trimmed by 0 bases and 4 bases, with 14 bases remaining between them. This CDR3 contains 16 residues. Germline V CDR1 and CDR2: MNHEY, SVGAGI. Written as DNA, the CDR3 is TGTGCCAGCAGTTACTCGAGCTCCGCAGGGTCAGATACGCAGTATTTT. Translating it yields CASSYSSSAGSDTQYF.

This clone occurred once. The V gene is TRBV6-1, the J gene TRBJ1-2; the D is unclear. The CDR3 is 15 residues long. Trimming took 2 bases from V and 1 from J, leaving 11 bases between them. Germline V gene sequence: CDR1 MNHNS, CDR2 SASEGT. The DNA for the CDR3 is TGTGCCAGCAGTGAATTACAGAGATTTAACTATGGCTACACCTTC. It is translated as CASSELQRFNYGYTF.

The chain uses TRBV4-2 and TRBJ1-2; 7 bases match TRBD1. This CDR3 is 18 amino acids long. Unmatched junction bases numbered 20, after V lost 2 bases and J lost 8 bases. Germline values: CDR1 LGHNA, CDR2 YNFKEQ. As DNA, the CDR3 is TGTGCCAGCAGCCAATACCCGGGACAGACCTTTTTGGGGGACGGCTACACCTTC. It codes for CASSQYPGQTFLGDGYTF.

This clone is a singleton in its sample. This chain uses TRBV7-2 with TRBJ2-7, with TRBD1 matching over 8 bases. The CDR3 is made up of 13 amino acids. Trimming cost V 5 bases and J 3 bases; bases outside gene matches: 3. CDR1 and CDR2 (germline): SGHTA, FQGNSA. The CDR3, as DNA: TGTGCCAGCAGCAGGGACAGGTTCTACGAGCAGTACTTC. Translation: CASSRDRFYEQYF.

V gene TRBV15 combines with J gene TRBJ2-5, with TRBD2 matching over 7 bases. J gave up 6 bases and V 6 bases, and 10 bases lay outside the gene matches. The CDR3 runs to 14 residues. Germline CDR1 reads LNHNV; CDR2 reads YYDKDF (reference sequence). In DNA, the CDR3 is TGTGCCACCAGTATTACTAGCGCTGCGAAGACCCAGTACTTC. Its protein is CATSITSAAKTQYF. Full variable domain (outside the CDR3, taken from reference TRBV15 and TRBJ2-5): DAMVIQNPRYQVTQFGKPVTLSCSQTLNHNVMYWYQQKSSQAPKLLFHYYDKDFNNEADTPDNFQSRRPNTSFCFLDIRSPGLGDTAMYLCATSITSAAKTQYFGPGTRLLVL.

The genes are TRBV6-1 and TRBJ1-3, with D maybe TRBD1 (5 bases). The V gene's germline CDR1 is MNHNS and CDR2 SASEGT. This CDR3 has 15 residues. Trimming took off 4 bases at V and 0 bases at J, with 10 bases between the two ends. The CDR3 DNA reads TGTGCCAGCAGTGCGGGACTCCTCTCTGGAAACACCATATATTTT. Translated: CASSAGLLSGNTIYF.

V gene TRBV4-3 combines with J gene TRBJ2-2; the D gene is possibly TRBD1 (7 bases). The CDR3 extends over 15 amino acids. Trimming cost V 2 bases and J 5 bases, with 12 bases left between them. Looked up from germline, CDR1 is LGHNA and CDR2 is YSLEER. In nucleotides, the CDR3 is TGCGCCAGCAGCCAATCCAGGGGGGCAACCGGGGAGCTGTTTTTT. This translates into CASSQSRGATGELFF.

The V and J genes are TRBV7-9 and TRBJ2-7, with D perhaps matching TRBD2 (5 bases). V lost 5 bases and J 4 bases, leaving 15 bases between the germline ends. CDR1 SEHNR and CDR2 FQNEAQ come from the germline V gene (reference sequence). This CDR3 comprises 14 residues. CDR3 amino acids: CASSPVLGEYEQYF. The CDR3 nucleotides are TGTGCCAGCAGCCCGGTACTTGGGGAGTACGAGCAGTACTTC.

The rearrangement joins TRBV7-9 to TRBJ1-2; a possible D gene is TRBD1 (5 bases). From germline, CDR1 is SEHNR and CDR2 FQNEAQ (reference sequence). Trimming took off 5 bases at V and 0 bases at J, with 10 bases between the two ends. The CDR3 consists of 14 residues. DNA for the CDR3: TGTGCCAGCAGCCAGGGTCCCTCTAACTATGGCTACACCTTC. Translation: CASSQGPSNYGYTF. The full variable domain, its missing parts supplied by reference TRBV7-9 and TRBJ1-2, is DTGVSQNPRHKITKRGQNVTFRCDPISEHNRLYWYRQTLGQGPEFLTYFQNEAQLEKSRLLSDRFSAERPKGSFSTLEIQRTEQGDSAMYLCASSQGPSNYGYTFGSGTRLTVV.

V gene TRBV5-4 combines with J gene TRBJ2-7; maybe TRBD2 (5 bases). Germline-derived CDR1 and CDR2 are SGHNT and YYREEE (reference sequence). Trimming took off 4 bases at V and 10 bases at J, with 21 bases between the two ends. The CDR3 contains 14 residues. The CDR3 sequence is CASSVEGRDPKQYF. For the CDR3, the DNA is TGTGCCAGCAGCGTCGAGGGCCGAGACCCTAAACAGTACTTC.

This clone occurred once. The CDR3 DNA is TGCAGCGTGGGACAGGGAGGGATTACCTATGGCTACACCTTC. The encoded protein is CSVGQGGITYGYTF. The rearrangement uses TRBV29-1 and TRBJ1-2, with 9 bases identical to TRBD1. Trimming at V came to 6 bases and at J to 4 bases, leaving 9 bases not matched to a gene. Germline V gene sequence: CDR1 SQVTM, CDR2 ANQGSEA. The CDR3 spans 14 residues. Based on the CDR3 plus reference TRBV29-1 and TRBJ1-2, the full variable domain is SAVISQKPSRDICQRGTSLTIQCQVDSQVTMMFWYRQQPGQSLTLIATANQGSEATYESGFVIDKFPISRPNLTFSTLTVSNMSPEDSSIYLCSVGQGGITYGYTFGSGTRLTVV.